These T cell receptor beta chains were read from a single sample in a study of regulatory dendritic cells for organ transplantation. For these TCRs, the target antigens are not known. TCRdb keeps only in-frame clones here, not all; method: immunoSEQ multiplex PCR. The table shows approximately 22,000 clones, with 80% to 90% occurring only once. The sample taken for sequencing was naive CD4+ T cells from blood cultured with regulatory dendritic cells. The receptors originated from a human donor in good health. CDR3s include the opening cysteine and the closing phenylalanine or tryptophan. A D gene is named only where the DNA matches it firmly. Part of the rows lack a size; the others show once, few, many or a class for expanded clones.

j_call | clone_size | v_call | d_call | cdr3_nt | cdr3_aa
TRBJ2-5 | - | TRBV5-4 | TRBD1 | TGTGCCAGCAGCGATCACAGGGGTGAGACCCAGTACTTC | CASSDHRGETQYF
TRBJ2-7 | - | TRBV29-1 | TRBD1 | TGCAGCGTTCGGAAGGACAGGACCGCCTACGAGCAGTACTTC | CSVRKDRTAYEQYF
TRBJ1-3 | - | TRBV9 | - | TGTGCCAGCAGCGTAGGACGCATCTCTGGAAACACCATATATTTT | CASSVGRISGNTIYF
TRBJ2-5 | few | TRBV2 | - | TGTGCCGGCGGGACAGAGACTCAAGAGACCCAGTACTTC | CAGGTETQETQYF
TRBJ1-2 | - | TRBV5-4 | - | TGTGCCAGCAGCTTTTTCTCGCGACGGGAGCTCTATGGCTACACCTTC | CASSFFSRRELYGYTF
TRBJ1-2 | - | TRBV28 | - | TGTGCCAGCAAAAGACAGGACAGCTATGGCTACACCTTC | CASKRQDSYGYTF
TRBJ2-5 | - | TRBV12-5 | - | TGTGCTAGTGGTTTGGAGGAGACCCAGTACTTC | CASGLEETQYF
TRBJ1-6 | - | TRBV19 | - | TGTGCCAGTAGTCCTATTCGGGACCCACTCACTAATAATTCACCCCTCCACTTT | CASSPIRDPLTNNSPLHF
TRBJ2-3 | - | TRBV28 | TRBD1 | TGTGCCAGCAATCTTCCCGGGACAGGGACACGGGGTACGCAGTATTTT | CASNLPGTGTRGTQYF
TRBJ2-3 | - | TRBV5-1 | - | TGCGCCAGCAGCTTGGGTAGGAGGCCAGATACGCAGTATTTT | CASSLGRRPDTQYF
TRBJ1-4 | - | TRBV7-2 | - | TGTGCCAGCAGCTTAAAGACAGTCAATAATGAAAAACTGTTTTTT | CASSLKTVNNEKLFF
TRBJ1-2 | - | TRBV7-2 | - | TGTGCCAGCAGCTTACGGGTAGGGACCTATGGCTACACCTTC | CASSLRVGTYGYTF
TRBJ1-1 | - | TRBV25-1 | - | TGTGCCAGCGGGTCTGAGATCAATTCGGCTGAAGCTTTCTTT | CASGSEINSAEAFF
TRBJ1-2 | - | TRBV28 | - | TGTGCCAGCAGATCCTTCTATGGCTACACCTTC | CASRSFYGYTF
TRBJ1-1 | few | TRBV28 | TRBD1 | TGTGCCAGCAGTTTCCGACAGGGGAGGTCTGAAGCTTTCTTT | CASSFRQGRSEAFF
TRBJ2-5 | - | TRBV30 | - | TGTGCCTGGAGTGAGGGCAGATTGTACCAAGAGACCCAGTACTTC | CAWSEGRLYQETQYF
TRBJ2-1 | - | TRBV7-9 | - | TGTGCCAGCAGCTCCCCGCTAGGAGGGAATGAGCAGTTCTTC | CASSSPLGGNEQFF
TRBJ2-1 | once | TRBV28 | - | TGTGCCGGCGGGACCCCCAGGGGTAATGAGCAGTTCTTC | CAGGTPRGNEQFF
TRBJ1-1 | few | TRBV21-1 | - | TGTGCCAGCAAATTCAGGGGGCGTCTCCTGAACACTGAAGCTTTCTTT | CASKFRGRLLNTEAFF
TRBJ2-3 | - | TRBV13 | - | TGTGCCAGCAGCTCTGCGAATCCTACGCAGTATTTT | CASSSANPTQYF
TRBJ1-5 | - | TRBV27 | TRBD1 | TGTGCCAGCAGTTTACAATCCGGGACAGGGGAGAGCAATCAGCCCCAGCATTTT | CASSLQSGTGESNQPQHF
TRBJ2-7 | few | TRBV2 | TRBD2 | TGTGCCAGCACACAGTGGACTAGCGGAAGCTACGAGCAGTACTTC | CASTQWTSGSYEQYF
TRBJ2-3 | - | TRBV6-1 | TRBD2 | TGTGCCAGCAGTGAACAGGCGACTAGCGGGAGAGTCGATACGCAGTATTTT | CASSEQATSGRVDTQYF
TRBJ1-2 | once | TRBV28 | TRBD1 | TGTGCCAGCAGTCCTACGGGACAGTCGTTTAACTATGGCTACACCTTC | CASSPTGQSFNYGYTF
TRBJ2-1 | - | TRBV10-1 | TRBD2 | TGCGCCAGCAGTGAGAGCGGGACCAGCTCCTACAATGAGCAGTTCTTC | CASSESGTSSYNEQFF
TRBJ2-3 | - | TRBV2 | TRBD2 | TGTGCCAGCGGTCTCCTAGCGGGCACAGATACGCAGTATTTT | CASGLLAGTDTQYF
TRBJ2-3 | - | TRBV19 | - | TGTGCCAGTACCTCACAGGGTCCGAGGACAGATACGCAGTATTTT | CASTSQGPRTDTQYF
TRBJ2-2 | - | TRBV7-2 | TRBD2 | TGTGCCAGCAGCTCAGGACTAGCGGGGGGTGCCGGGGAGCTGTTTTTT | CASSSGLAGGAGELFF
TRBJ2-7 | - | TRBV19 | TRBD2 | TGTGCCAGTAGTATAGAGGCTAGCGGGGGATACGAGCAGTACTTC | CASSIEASGGYEQYF
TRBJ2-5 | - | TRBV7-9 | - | TGTGCCAGCAGCTTTAGGGAGACCCAGTACTTC | CASSFRETQYF
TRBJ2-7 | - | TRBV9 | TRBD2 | TGTGCCAGCAGCCCTCGTGTAGCGGGAGTCTACGAGCAGTACTTC | CASSPRVAGVYEQYF
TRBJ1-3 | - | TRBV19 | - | TGTGCCAGTAGTATTAGGGGATCTGGAAACACCATATATTTT | CASSIRGSGNTIYF
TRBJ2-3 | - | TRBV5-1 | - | TGCGCCAGCAGCTTGGCCACCAGGTTCACAGATACGCAGTATTTT | CASSLATRFTDTQYF
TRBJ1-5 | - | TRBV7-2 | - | TGTGCCAGCAGCTTAGGGGGAAGTGGCCAGCCCCAGCATTTT | CASSLGGSGQPQHF
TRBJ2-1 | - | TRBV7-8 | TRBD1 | TGTGCCAGTTTGCCCGGGACAGGGACCTCCTACAATGAGCAGTTCTTC | CASLPGTGTSYNEQFF
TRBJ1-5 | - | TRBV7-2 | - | TGTGCCAGCAGCTTAACGGCGGAATTCAATCAGCCCCAGCATTTT | CASSLTAEFNQPQHF
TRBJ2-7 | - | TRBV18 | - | TGTGCCAGCTCACCAGGGACAAGCTCCTACGAGCAGTACTTC | CASSPGTSSYEQYF
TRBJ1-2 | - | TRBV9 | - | TGTGCCAGCAGCTACTCCTCTTTGCCCACTACTTCGGACGGCTACACCTTC | CASSYSSLPTTSDGYTF
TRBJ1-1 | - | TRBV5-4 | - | TGTGCCAGCAGCACCCCAAAAGGGGTTAAGGGCACTGAAGCTTTCTTT | CASSTPKGVKGTEAFF
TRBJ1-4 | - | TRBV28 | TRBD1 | TGTGCCAGCAGTTTACCCGCGACAGGGGAGGGAAAACTGTTTTTT | CASSLPATGEGKLFF
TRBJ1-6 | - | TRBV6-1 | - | TGTGCCAGCAGTGCTCAGGGAAGGTATAATTCACCCCTCCACTTT | CASSAQGRYNSPLHF
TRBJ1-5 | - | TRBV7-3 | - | TGTGCCAGCAGCTTAGCTGGGACATCGTATCTCCAGCATTTT | CASSLAGTSYLQHF
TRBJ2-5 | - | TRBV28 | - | TGTGCCAGCAGTTATCCGGGGCCGGCGCAAGAGACCCAGTACTTC | CASSYPGPAQETQYF
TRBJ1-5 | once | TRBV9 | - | TGTGCCAGCAGCGTAACGGGCGGTAGCAATCAGCCCCAGCATTTT | CASSVTGGSNQPQHF
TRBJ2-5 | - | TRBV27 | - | TGTGCCAGCAGTTTAAACTCGGGGCAAGAGACCCAGTACTTC | CASSLNSGQETQYF
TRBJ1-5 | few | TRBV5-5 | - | TGTGCCAGCAGCTTAGGGACACCAAATCAGCCCCAGCATTTT | CASSLGTPNQPQHF